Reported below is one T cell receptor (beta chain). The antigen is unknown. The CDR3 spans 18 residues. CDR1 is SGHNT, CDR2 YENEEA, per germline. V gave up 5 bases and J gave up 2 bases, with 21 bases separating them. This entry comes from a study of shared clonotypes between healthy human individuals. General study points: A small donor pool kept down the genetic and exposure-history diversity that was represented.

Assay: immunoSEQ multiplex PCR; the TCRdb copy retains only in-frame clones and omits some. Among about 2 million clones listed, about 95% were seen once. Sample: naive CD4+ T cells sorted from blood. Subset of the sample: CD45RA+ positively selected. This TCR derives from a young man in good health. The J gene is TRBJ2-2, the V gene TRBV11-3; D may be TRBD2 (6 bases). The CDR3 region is CASSPPSSGAFNTGELFF. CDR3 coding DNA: TGTGCCAGCAGCCCCCCTAGTAGCGGAGCTTTTAACACCGGGGAGCTGTTTTTT.